This T cell receptor beta chain is drawn from a study of T cells in lung cancer brain metastases. Study-level results: Unique productive clones were significantly fewer in brain metastases: median around 1,500 versus 5,000. Most clones were lesion-specific, with limited overlap between paired lesions (mean Morisita index approximately 0.24).

Worth noting for this clone: What it recognizes is unknown.

Each sample used about 2–5 ug genomic DNA, matched between paired samples. Here immunoSEQ multiplex PCR was the method, and the copy in TCRdb shows in-frame clones only, minus some. The sample lists fewer than 6,000 clones; about 83% were seen once. This CDR3 is 18 amino acids long. V lost 3 bases, J lost 6 bases, and 8 bases stayed unmatched. Looked up from germline, CDR1 is MNHEY and CDR2 is SMNVEV (reference sequence). The genes are TRBV27 and TRBJ2-1, with 16 positions matching TRBD2. The specimen was tumor tissue from the primary lung tumor. This sequence was found in a woman aged 45-65 years with non-small cell lung cancer. CDR3 sequence (DNA): TGTGCCAGCAGTTTCGGGACTAGCGGGGGGGGAAGAGGCAATGAGCAGTTCTTC. Its translation: CASSFGTSGGGRGNEQFF.